Presented here are 13 T cell receptor beta chains from one specimen sequenced in a study of blood T cell repertoires in COVID-19. Assay: immunoSEQ multiplex PCR; the TCRdb copy retains only in-frame clones and omits some. Of about 170,000 clones listed, about nine tenths were seen once; the top ten hold roughly 4.8%. Sequenced sample: peripheral blood. The receptors derive from a man aged 25 to 45 with COVID-19, enrolled during active disease.

The rearrangement uses TRBV6-5 and TRBJ1-1, with D tentatively TRBD1 (6 bases). Germline CDR1 MNHEY, CDR2 SVGAGI. Trimming removed 3 bases at V and 3 bases at J, with 8 bases between. This CDR3 has 13 amino acids. CDR3 protein: CASSYQGYTEAFF. The CDR3 bases are TGTGCCAGCAGTTATCAGGGGTACACTGAAGCTTTCTTT.

V gene TRBV5-1 combines with J gene TRBJ2-2; 7 nucleotides align to TRBD2. The CDR3 runs to 15 residues. The ends lost 0 bases at V and 2 bases at J; junction bases unmatched: 1. Looked up from germline, CDR1 is SGHRS and CDR2 is YFSETQ. The CDR3, as DNA: TGCGCCAGCAGCTTGGCGACTAGCAACACCGGGGAGCTGTTTTTT. It encodes CASSLATSNTGELFF.

In its sample, this clone was seen a few times. V and J are TRBV28 and TRBJ2-7; 7 nucleotides line up with TRBD2. Germline lookup yields CDR1 MDHEN and CDR2 SYDVKM. The V and J ends lost 3 bases and 3 bases, in that order; junction bases with no gene match: 5. The CDR3 runs 14 residues. CDR3 region: CASSFGGSNYEQYF. As DNA, the CDR3 is TGTGCCAGCAGTTTTGGCGGGAGCAACTACGAGCAGTACTTC.

This chain joins TRBV4-1 and TRBJ2-2; a possible D gene is TRBD2 (5 bases). The V end was cut by 2 bases, the J end by 2 bases, with 9 bases between. The CDR3 spans 15 residues. Germline CDR1 MGHRA, CDR2 YSYEKL. The CDR3 nucleotides are TGCGCCAGCAGCCAACCGGGGTACAACACCGGGGAGCTGTTTTTT. Translated: CASSQPGYNTGELFF.

This chain uses TRBV9 with TRBJ1-1, with 7 bases aligning to TRBD1. V gave up 3 bases and J gave up 1 base; unmatched junction bases: 6. The CDR3 runs to 15 residues. The germline gives CDR1 SGDLS, CDR2 YYNGEE. CDR3 coding DNA: TGTGCCAGCAGCGATAAGGACAGGCAGAACACTGAAGCTTTCTTT. Translation: CASSDKDRQNTEAFF.

The chain is built from TRBV18 and TRBJ1-3; no definite D call. Germline lookup yields CDR1 KGHSH and CDR2 LQKENI. The CDR3 is made up of 15 amino acids. The V gene lost 0 bases and the J gene lost 2 bases, with 8 bases spanning the gap. The CDR3 spells CASSPPADAGNTIYF. The CDR3 DNA follows: TGTGCCAGCTCACCACCCGCAGATGCTGGAAACACCATATATTTT.

V and J are TRBV14 and TRBJ2-1, with D possibly matching TRBD2 (5 bases). The germline CDR1 and CDR2 sequences are SGHDN and FVKESK. The CDR3 consists of 18 residues. Trimming removed 0 bases at V and 5 bases at J, with 20 bases between. CDR3 amino acids: CASSQDIGLLSGDNEQFF. CDR3 coding DNA: TGTGCCAGCAGCCAAGATATTGGACTTCTAAGTGGGGACAATGAGCAGTTCTTC.

The chain couples TRBV19 to TRBJ1-1, with TRBD1 as a possible D gene (6 bases). The CDR3 has 14 amino acids. The germline V gene has CDR1 LNHDA and CDR2 SQIVND (reference sequence). V was clipped by 5 bases and J by 1 base, with 11 bases between them. The CDR3, as DNA: TGTGCCAGTAGTTCCAGGGGCCGGAACACTGAAGCTTTCTTT. Translating gives CASSSRGRNTEAFF.

A single count supports this clone. The rearrangement links TRBV18 to TRBJ1-6, with D uncertain. Per germline, CDR1 KGHSH and CDR2 LQKENI. This CDR3 contains 15 residues. With 6 bases removed from V and 4 bases from J, the gap between germline ends came to 13 bases. The CDR3 reads CASSFEPWYNSPLHF. In DNA form, the CDR3 reads TGTGCCAGCTCCTTCGAGCCCTGGTATAATTCACCCCTCCACTTT. Full variable domain (rest looked up from reference TRBV18 and TRBJ1-6): NAGVMQNPRHLVRRRGQEARLRCSPMKGHSHVYWYRQLPEEGLKFMVYLQKENIIDESGMPKERFSAEFPKEGPSILRIQQVVRGDSAAYFCASSFEPWYNSPLHFGNGTRLTVT.

This chain joins TRBV28 and TRBJ1-1; 7 nucleotides agree with TRBD1. V lost 2 bases, J lost 4 bases, and 4 bases stayed unmatched. This CDR3 region has 14 residues. CDR1 and CDR2 from the germline V gene are MDHEN and SYDVKM. CDR3 amino acids: CASSLRQGLTEAFF. The CDR3 DNA sequence: TGTGCCAGCAGTTTACGACAGGGTCTCACTGAAGCTTTCTTT.

This chain connects TRBV7-9 to TRBJ1-4, with D tentatively TRBD1 (5 bases). Trimming removed 5 bases from V and 7 bases from J, with 11 bases in between. Germline CDR1 reads SEHNR; CDR2 reads FQNEAQ (reference sequence). The CDR3 is 13 residues long. The CDR3 region has the DNA TGTGCCAGCAGCACAGTAGGGGTTGAAAAACTGTTTTTT. It encodes CASSTVGVEKLFF.

This CDR3 reads CASRRTSGGSYEQYF. The CDR3 DNA reads TGTGCCAGCAGGAGGACTAGCGGGGGCTCCTACGAGCAGTACTTC. The chain uses TRBV2 and TRBJ2-7; TRBD2 aligns across 13 bases. CDR3 length: 15 amino acids. Losses at the gene ends were 6 bases for V and 0 bases for J; bases not matched to a gene: 2. Looked up from germline, CDR1 is SNHLY and CDR2 is FYNNEI.

V and J are TRBV5-4 and TRBJ2-7; TRBD2 is a possible D gene (6 bases). The germline gives CDR1 SGHNT, CDR2 YYREEE (reference sequence). The V gene lost 2 bases and the J gene lost 2 bases, with 11 bases spanning the gap. The CDR3 has 14 amino acids. CDR3 sequence (DNA): TGTGCCAGCAGCTTTAGCGGATCCGCCTACGAGCAGTACTTC. Residues: CASSFSGSAYEQYF.